This T cell receptor (beta chain) was captured in a study of regulatory T cells in long-lasting Graves disease. This CDR3 is 14 amino acids long. The germline gives CDR1 MNHEY, CDR2 SVGEGT. Trimming cost V 5 bases and J 1 base; bases outside gene matches: 2. This clonotype has just a few counts. The time point: persistent/refractory GD, antithyroid drugs over 5 years with positive TRAb. RNA from PBMCs was the source of the TCR library. Through Arm-PCR of CDR3 regions and iRepertoire HTBI primers, TCR beta libraries were built. Methods used by the authors: Overall, samples carried approximately 60 TRBV and 13 to 15 TRBJ segments. TCRdb reprocessed the multiplex PCR reads via MiXCR and lists one record per CDR3 protein. TCRdb, not the authors, supplied the V and J calls. The sample has some 420,000 distinct CDR3 sequences; 22% are singletons.

The J gene is TRBJ1-5, the V gene TRBV6-2 or TRBV6-3; 7 positions match TRBD1. The TCR originated in a female donor with Graves disease. This specimen was peripheral blood mononuclear cells (PBMCs), taken when the disease was refractory, from a patient treated with antithyroid drugs. The CDR3 region has the DNA TGTGCCAGCAGTAAGACAGGGAGCAATCAGCCCCAGCATTTT. Translated: CASSKTGSNQPQHF.